This T cell receptor beta chain was retrieved from a study of CD8 T cells in ankylosing spondylitis. Study-wide results and caveats: It appeared that ankylosing spondylitis blood was characterized by a TCR beta motif of seven or eight highly homologous variants.

Preparation of TCR beta libraries was done by quantitative 5'-RACE with molecular barcodes. TCRdb independently ran MiXCR on the 5' RACE reads; one entry per CDR3 protein. Seen here are approximately 250,000 distinct CDR3 sequences, 32% observed once, and the top ten hold 4% to 5.5%. The length of the CDR3 is 15 residues. Germline lookup yields CDR1 KGHDR and CDR2 SFDVKD. V lost 2 bases and J 2 bases, leaving 12 bases between the germline ends. Worth noting for this clonotype: Its antigen is unidentified.

Sequenced input: blood, either unsorted or a sorted T cell fraction (not recorded which). The rearrangement links TRBV24-1 to TRBJ2-7; D uncertain. The sequence derives from a male donor with ankylosing spondylitis or in good health (not recorded which). The CDR3 sequence: CATSDSDTTPYEQYF. CDR3 bases: TGTGCCACCAGTGATTCTGACACGACCCCCTACGAGCAGTACTTC.